This record covers a single T cell receptor (beta chain). Its antigen is undetermined. These data are taken from a study of human T cells and chemical hapten exposure. Study overall: All through the approximately 26-week study, the scalp of each patient received diphenylcyclopropenone doses weekly. From small differences in pooled library volume came most of the variation in per-sample TCR yields. Study observations and caveats: Against controls, expanded TCRs gave rise to significantly more large CDR3 similarity clusters.

Time point reported: patch test 2, 6 weeks after DPC sensitization. Treatment reported: therapeutic diphenylcyclopropenone sensitization with weekly scalp DPC. Participating donors were patients with alopecia, aged 18 to 70 years, considered appropriate candidates for DPC. TCRdb called the RACE reads again in MiXCR, with one record for every CDR3 protein. Among around 80,000 distinct CDR3 sequences listed, more than 6.5% were seen once. The material sequenced was whole blood, taken in connection with sensitization to the hapten diphenylcyclopropenone (DPC). The sequence derives from a woman aged 30 to 39 with alopecia areata. Some clones in this sample may be carry-over from other donors' samples.

CDR3 loop: CASSLHRTGFTYEQYF. In DNA, the CDR3 is TGTGCCAGCAGCTTACACCGGACAGGGTTCACCTACGAGCAGTACTTC. This chain uses TRBV11-2 with TRBJ2-7, with 8 bases aligning to TRBD1. CDR1 is SGHAT and CDR2 is FQNNGV in the germline V gene. The CDR3 is 16 amino acids. The V gene end was trimmed by 2 bases and the J gene end by 2 bases; junction bases not matched to a gene: 8.